This T cell receptor beta chain was captured by sequencing in a study of Tregs in tolerant kidney transplant recipients. As for this clone: Its antigen remains unknown. The CDR3 extends 3 residues past the end of the read, so its final part is completed from the germline J gene.

CD4+CD25+CD127- Tregs, CD4+CD25- non-Tregs, CD4 and CD8 cells were sorted. Method: immunoSEQ multiplex PCR; TCRdb's copy keeps in-frame clones and lacks some. Its table lists about 30,000 clones. The study, taken as a whole, reports: The most relevant donor-specific Treg TCRbeta repertoire apparently came from expansion with activated donor B cells.

This CDR3 spans 19 amino acids. The germline V gene encodes CDR1 DFQATT and CDR2 SNEGSKA (reference sequence). The V and J ends lost 3 bases and 0 bases, in that order; junction bases with no gene match: 18. This specimen was CD8+ T cells from blood, taken before the transplant. This clonotype originated in a human donor who received a combined kidney and bone marrow transplant. The chain joins TRBV20-1 to TRBJ1-1, with 8 bases lining up with TRBD1. CDR3 DNA, as far as it was read: TGCAGTGCTAGGTCCGGGACAGGCCGTAATTTAATTATGAACACTGAA. Translated, it gives CSARSGTGRNLIMNTE. The CDR3 as a whole reads CSARSGTGRNLIMNTEAFF.